This T cell receptor (beta chain) is from a study of shared clonotypes between healthy human individuals. Study-wide points: Genetic and exposure-history diversity was limited by the small donor number.

Every immunoSEQ plate was one replicate of a subset's evenly spread DNA. This table comes from immunoSEQ multiplex PCR, and its TCRdb copy is limited to in-frame clones, with some not included. Altogether roughly 1.5 million clones are present, roughly 98% being singletons, with the ten largest covering roughly 0.45%. Germline-derived CDR1 and CDR2 are MNHNY and SVGAGI (reference sequence). CDR3 size: 11 residues. V lost 7 bases and J lost 4; bases outside the gene matches: 0. On this clone itself: What it binds is unknown. The same CDR3 arises from other DNA sequences in this sample as well.

Sequencing was done on a sample of naive CD4+ T cells sorted from blood. Subset reported: CD45RA+ positively selected. V usage is TRBV6-6 and J usage is TRBJ2-5; 7 bases map to TRBD1. This receptor was identified in a man aged 25 to 40 in good health. The CDR3 sequence: CASNRGETQYF. The CDR3 nucleotides are TGTGCCAGCAACAGGGGAGAGACCCAGTACTTC.